This paragraph reports one TCR beta chain. This record comes from a study of blood T cell repertoires in COVID-19. Study context: Collection of acute and convalescent COVID-19 samples took place in the United States, Italy and Spain. Sources were T cells, B-cell-depleted T cells, or PBMCs; the material itself was cDNA or gDNA.

Methods used by the authors: Scientists estimated how many nucleated cells there were by amplifying reference gene primers. Data came from immunoSEQ multiplex PCR; TCRdb stores just in-frame clones and leaves some out. From that table come the V and J calls and clone size; the DNA was used to work out D and trimming. The sample shows about 380,000 clones, more than 80% of them seen only once. CDR3 length: 15 amino acids. Trimming shortened V by 0 bases and J by 6 bases, and 15 bases separated the two germline ends. The germline gives CDR1 SGHNT, CDR2 YENEEA. This receptor was obtained from a man aged 40-55 years with acute or convalescent COVID-19. The sample taken for sequencing was peripheral blood. The V and J genes are TRBV11-3 and TRBJ2-7; TRBD2 might be the D (6 bases). The CDR3 region has the DNA TGTGCCAGCAGCTTAGAAGGCTGGGGGGTCGGCGAGCAGTACTTC. This gives the protein CASSLEGWGVGEQYF.